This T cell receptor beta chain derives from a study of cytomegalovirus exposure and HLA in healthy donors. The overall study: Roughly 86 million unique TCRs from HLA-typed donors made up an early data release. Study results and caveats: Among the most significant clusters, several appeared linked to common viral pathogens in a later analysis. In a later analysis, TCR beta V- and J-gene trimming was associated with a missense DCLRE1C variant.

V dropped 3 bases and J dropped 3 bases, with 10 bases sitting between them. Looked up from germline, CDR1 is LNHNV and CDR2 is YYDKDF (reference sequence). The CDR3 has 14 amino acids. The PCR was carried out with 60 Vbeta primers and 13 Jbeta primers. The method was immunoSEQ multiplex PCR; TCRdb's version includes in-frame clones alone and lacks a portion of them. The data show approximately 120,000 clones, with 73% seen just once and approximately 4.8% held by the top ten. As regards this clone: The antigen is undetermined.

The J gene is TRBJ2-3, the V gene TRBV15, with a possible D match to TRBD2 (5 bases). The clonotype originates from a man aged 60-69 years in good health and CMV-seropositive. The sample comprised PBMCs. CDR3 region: CATSSRRGTDTQYF. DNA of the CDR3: TGTGCCACCAGCAGCCGGCGAGGGACAGATACGCAGTATTTT.